A selection of T cell receptor beta chains follows, all from one sample in a study of technical replicates of blood from a few donors. Only in-frame clones appear in the TCRdb table, and some are missing; sequencing was by immunoSEQ multiplex PCR. The table records tens of thousands of clones, roughly 94% of them present only once. The sequenced sample was T cells isolated from PBMCs. The receptors were sampled from a human donor in good health. Each CDR3 is given with its conserved first and last residue. D genes are given only for firm matches. Clone size is stated in some rows and not others, as once, few, many or a class when expanded.

clone size | J gene | V gene | D gene | CDR3 protein | CDR3 DNA
NA | TRBJ1-4 | TRBV2 | NA | CARRGSATRNEKLFF | TGTGCCCGCCGAGGTTCGGCCACCCGAAATGAAAAACTGTTTTTT
once | TRBJ2-5 | TRBV5-1 | NA | CASKRSQETQYF | TGCGCCAGCAAGCGTAGCCAAGAGACCCAGTACTTC
NA | TRBJ1-2 | TRBV6-1 | NA | CASSEDRDYGYTF | TGTGCCAGCAGTGAAGACAGGGACTATGGCTACACCTTC
NA | TRBJ2-3 | TRBV5-4 | TRBD2 | CASSLLAGGTDTQYF | TGTGCCAGCAGCTTGTTGGCGGGGGGCACAGATACGCAGTATTTT
NA | TRBJ2-1 | TRBV7-3 | NA | CASSTGMGEQFF | TGTGCCAGCAGCACGGGAATGGGTGAGCAGTTCTTC
NA | TRBJ2-3 | TRBV6-1 | TRBD1 | CASSERTGADTQYF | TGTGCCAGCAGTGAACGGACAGGGGCAGATACGCAGTATTTT
NA | TRBJ2-1 | TRBV5-6 | NA | CASSRVGENEQFF | TGTGCCAGCAGCCGCGTCGGAGAAAATGAGCAGTTCTTC
NA | TRBJ2-5 | TRBV7-2 | TRBD2 | CASSWTSPETQYF | TGTGCCAGCAGCTGGACTAGTCCGGAGACCCAGTACTTC
NA | TRBJ1-2 | TRBV29-1 | NA | CSVRFSTTVNYGYTF | TGCAGCGTCCGTTTTTCGACCACAGTTAACTATGGCTACACCTTC
NA | TRBJ2-7 | TRBV10-2 | NA | CASSTSGGYEQYF | TGCGCCAGCAGTACCAGTGGCGGCTACGAGCAGTACTTC
NA | TRBJ2-7 | TRBV5-1 | TRBD1 | CASRQGQGGLYEQYF | TGCGCCAGCAGACAGGGACAGGGCGGCCTCTACGAGCAGTACTTC
NA | TRBJ2-1 | TRBV7-3 | NA | CASSLTTYNEQFF | TGTGCCAGCAGCTTAACTACATACAATGAGCAGTTCTTC
NA | TRBJ1-2 | TRBV15 | NA | CATSRPDYGYTF | TGTGCCACCAGCAGGCCGGACTATGGCTACACCTTC
NA | TRBJ1-5 | TRBV7-2 | NA | CASSLLGSQPQHF | TGTGCCAGCAGCTTATTGGGCAGTCAGCCCCAGCATTTT
NA | TRBJ1-5 | TRBV21-1 | NA | CASSKSTSPNQPQHF | TGTGCCAGCAGCAAGTCTACCTCTCCCAATCAGCCCCAGCATTTT
NA | TRBJ1-1 | TRBV6-5 | TRBD1 | CASRPGTGETEAFF | TGTGCCAGCAGGCCGGGGACAGGGGAGACTGAAGCTTTCTTT
NA | TRBJ2-7 | TRBV7-6 | TRBD1 | CASSLSTGGIEQYF | TGTGCCAGCAGCTTATCGACAGGGGGTATCGAGCAGTACTTC
NA | TRBJ2-1 | TRBV28 | NA | CASSLGRGLSYNEQFF | TGTGCCAGCAGTTTAGGCAGAGGCCTCTCCTACAATGAGCAGTTCTTC
NA | TRBJ2-1 | TRBV5-6 | TRBD1 | CASWGGTVHNEQFF | TGTGCCAGCTGGGGTGGGACAGTCCACAATGAGCAGTTCTTC
NA | TRBJ2-5 | TRBV7-9 | NA | CASRAGFRTKETQYF | TGTGCCAGCAGGGCAGGGTTCAGGACTAAAGAGACCCAGTACTTC
NA | TRBJ2-3 | TRBV19 | NA | CASSVNRGTDTQYF | TGTGCCAGTAGTGTAAACAGGGGCACAGATACGCAGTATTTT
few | TRBJ1-2 | TRBV19 | NA | CASSYRPGAHLYGYTF | TGTGCCAGTAGTTACCGTCCAGGCGCCCACCTCTATGGCTACACCTTC
NA | TRBJ1-2 | TRBV6-5 | NA | CASSYLGHSNYGYTF | TGTGCCAGCAGTTACTTGGGACATTCTAACTATGGCTACACCTTC
NA | TRBJ2-7 | TRBV9 | TRBD1 | CASSVEIGQGASEQYF | TGTGCCAGCAGCGTAGAGATAGGACAGGGGGCGAGTGAGCAGTACTTC
few | TRBJ1-1 | TRBV18 | NA | CASSPGGGRANTEAFF | TGTGCCAGCTCACCAGGCGGTGGCAGGGCAAACACTGAAGCTTTCTTT
NA | TRBJ1-2 | TRBV19 | TRBD1 | CASSIPGDRGKDGYTF | TGTGCCAGTAGTATACCCGGGGACAGGGGGAAGGATGGCTACACCTTC
NA | TRBJ1-2 | TRBV6-6 | NA | CASSYDRSYGYTF | TGTGCCAGCAGTTACGACAGGTCCTATGGCTACACCTTC
NA | TRBJ2-7 | TRBV29-1 | NA | CSVEGLEGTYEQYF | TGCAGCGTTGAAGGACTCGAAGGAACCTACGAGCAGTACTTC
once | TRBJ2-5 | TRBV19 | TRBD1 | CASSSADLRDRQETQYF | TGTGCCAGTAGTAGCGCCGACCTCCGGGACAGGCAAGAGACCCAGTACTTC
NA | TRBJ2-5 | TRBV2 | NA | CASTGQTKETQYF | TGTGCCAGCACCGGACAGACCAAAGAGACCCAGTACTTC
once | TRBJ2-1 | TRBV28 | TRBD2 | CASSSAGTSGGHSSYNEQFF | TGTGCCAGCAGTTCAGCCGGGACTAGCGGGGGCCATAGCTCCTACAATGAGCAGTTCTTC
NA | TRBJ2-3 | TRBV5-4 | NA | CASSLWSSGFSTDTQYF | TGTGCCAGCAGCTTGTGGTCGTCAGGCTTTAGCACAGATACGCAGTATTTT
NA | TRBJ1-1 | TRBV7-3 | NA | CASSAQQGTLAFF | TGTGCCAGCAGCGCTCAACAGGGAACCTTGGCTTTCTTT
NA | TRBJ1-1 | TRBV28 | NA | CASSLLAETNTEAFF | TGTGCCAGCAGTTTACTTGCGGAAACGAACACTGAAGCTTTCTTT
NA | TRBJ1-5 | TRBV4-1 | NA | CASSPPGQIGQPQHF | TGCGCCAGCAGCCCCCCGGGACAAATCGGTCAGCCCCAGCATTTT
NA | TRBJ2-7 | TRBV21-1 | NA | CASSRINRTSCYEQYF | TGTGCCAGCAGCAGGATCAACCGGACTAGTTGTTACGAGCAGTACTTC
NA | TRBJ2-5 | TRBV28 | NA | CASSPGVSWGQYF | TGTGCCAGCAGTCCGGGGGTCTCCTGGGGCCAGTACTTC
NA | TRBJ1-1 | TRBV13 | NA | CASSSIMGGTEAFF | TGTGCCAGCAGTTCCATTATGGGGGGGACTGAAGCTTTCTTT
NA | TRBJ1-2 | TRBV9 | NA | CASSVNEGLPGGYTF | TGTGCCAGCAGCGTAAACGAGGGACTTCCTGGGGGCTACACCTTC
NA | TRBJ1-2 | TRBV7-9 | NA | CASSSTREAYGYTF | TGTGCCAGCAGCTCGACTCGAGAGGCCTATGGCTACACCTTC
NA | TRBJ2-2 | TRBV6-4 | TRBD2 | CASRLERGGTGELFF | TGTGCCAGCAGACTGGAGCGGGGCGGGACCGGGGAGCTGTTTTTT
NA | TRBJ2-1 | TRBV25-1 | NA | CASSFWSNEQFF | TGTGCCAGCTCCTTCTGGAGCAATGAGCAGTTCTTC
NA | TRBJ2-5 | TRBV4-2 | TRBD2 | CASSQEIGGAVQETQYF | TGTGCCAGCAGCCAAGAGATCGGGGGGGCCGTTCAAGAGACCCAGTACTTC
NA | TRBJ2-1 | TRBV5-1 | TRBD2 | CASSSSAGGAWNEQFF | TGCGCCAGCAGCTCCAGTGCGGGAGGGGCTTGGAATGAGCAGTTCTTC
NA | TRBJ1-1 | TRBV14 | TRBD1 | CASSQWTGGPEAFF | TGTGCCAGCAGCCAATGGACAGGGGGGCCTGAAGCTTTCTTT